The T cell receptor beta chain described here comes from a study of ipilimumab plus nivolumab after autologous stem cell transplantation. About the research overall: The myeloma group: high-risk transplant-naive, or relapse within 3 years after first autologous transplant.

The CDR3 runs 16 residues. J was trimmed by 6 bases and V by 3 bases; bases with no gene match: 8. Germline loops: CDR1 SGHRS, CDR2 YFSETQ. Using immunoSEQ multiplex PCR, the repertoire was profiled, and TCRdb retains in-frame clones only, with some absent. The data hold several thousand clones, with 85% to 90% observed a single time. The sample consisted of PBMCs, taken in a trial of ipilimumab plus nivolumab as post-transplant consolidation. The chain has TRBV5-1 and TRBJ2-1; the match to TRBD2 covers 11 bases. The sequence came from a female donor with multiple myeloma. This chain's CDR3 is CASSSAGTSGLNEQFF. CDR3 bases: TGCGCCAGCAGCTCCGCCGGGACTAGCGGACTCAATGAGCAGTTCTTC.